A selection of T cell receptor beta chains follows, all from one sample in a study of Ad26.COV2.S vaccination and SARS-CoV-2 variants. Generated by immunoSEQ multiplex PCR, the TCRdb table keeps only in-frame clones and is missing some. The sample lists roughly 460,000 clones; around 89% were seen once. The sequencing here drew on peripheral blood, taken in a trial of Ad26.COV2.S vaccine versus placebo. The source of these receptors is a person between 18 and 59 years old who received the Ad26.COV2.S COVID-19 vaccine or a placebo. The CDR3 runs from the conserved cysteine through the conserved F or W. D genes are given only for firm matches. Only part of the rows carry a size: once, few, many, or a class if the clone is expanded.

cdr3_length,clone_size,j_call,v_call,d_call,cdr3_nt,cdr3_aa
18,few,TRBJ1-2,TRBV4-1,-,TGCGCCAGCAGCCAAGAGCGGGGGCTGGAGAATACTAACTATGGCTACACCTTC,CASSQERGLENTNYGYTF
14,few,TRBJ1-6,TRBV5-1,TRBD1,TGCGCCAGCAGCGGGACAGGGCTAAATTCACCCCTCCACTTT,CASSGTGLNSPLHF
14,-,TRBJ2-2,TRBV5-1,-,TGCGCCAGCAGCTTGGGGGGCGGCGCCGGGGAGCTGTTTTTT,CASSLGGGAGELFF
16,-,TRBJ1-5,TRBV28,TRBD1,TGTGCCAGCAGTTTATGGATGGGACAGTTCAATCAGCCCCAGCATTTT,CASSLWMGQFNQPQHF
13,-,TRBJ1-2,TRBV12-3/TRBV12-4,-,TGTGCCAGCAGTTTTAACCCCACCGGCGGCTACACCTTC,CASSFNPTGGYTF
15,few,TRBJ2-6,TRBV2,-,TGTGCCAGCAGTGAAACCTGGGTTGGGGCCAACGTCCTGACTTTC,CASSETWVGANVLTF
16,-,TRBJ1-2,TRBV27,TRBD1,TGTGCCAGCAGTAGGGACAGGATTGAAGGACAATATGGCTACACCTTC,CASSRDRIEGQYGYTF
15,-,TRBJ1-5,TRBV7-6,-,TGTGCCAGCAGCTTAGCGGGATATAGCAATCAGCCCCAGCATTTT,CASSLAGYSNQPQHF
16,-,TRBJ2-1,TRBV5-4,-,TGTGCCAGCAGCTTGGTGGTGGGGGGTACCTACAATGAGCAGTTCTTC,CASSLVVGGTYNEQFF
13,-,TRBJ2-5,TRBV6-2/TRBV6-3,-,TGTGCCAGCAGTTCGGCGGAACAAGAGACCCAGTACTTC,CASSSAEQETQYF
15,-,TRBJ2-7,TRBV11-2,TRBD2,TGTGCCAGCAGCTCCTTAATGGGACTAGCGGGCGAGCAGTACTTC,CASSSLMGLAGEQYF
15,-,TRBJ2-7,TRBV19,-,TGTGCCAGTAGTATAGAGGGGAAGTATTCCTACGAGCAGTACTTC,CASSIEGKYSYEQYF
21,once,TRBJ2-2,TRBV21-1,-,TGTGCCAGCAGCTCACAAGACAGGCGGGGAAGAACCAACTCGAACACCGGGGAGCTGTTTTTT,CASSSQDRRGRTNSNTGELFF
16,-,TRBJ2-2,TRBV3-1/TRBV3-2,TRBD1,TGTGCCAGCAGCTCCTCCGGGACAGGGAACACCGGGGAGCTGTTTTTT,CASSSSGTGNTGELFF
15,-,TRBJ1-2,TRBV7-9,-,TGTGCCAGCAGCTTATCGTCTGGGGGAAACTATGGCTACACCTTC,CASSLSSGGNYGYTF
12,-,TRBJ1-2,TRBV28,-,TGTGCCAGCAGTTCCCCGGGCTATGGCTACACCTTC,CASSSPGYGYTF
17,-,TRBJ2-4,TRBV18,-,TGTGCCAGCTCACAGGCGCCGGGCCCCTCGGGCGAAAACATTCAGTACTTC,CASSQAPGPSGENIQYF
13,-,TRBJ2-7,TRBV11-1,-,TGTGCCAGCAGCTTAAACGTAGGGGACGAGCAGTACTTC,CASSLNVGDEQYF
14,-,TRBJ1-1,TRBV6-5,-,TGTGCCAGCAGTTCCGGGATGATGAACACTGAAGCTTTCTTT,CASSSGMMNTEAFF
15,-,TRBJ2-3,TRBV15,-,TGTGCCACCAGCAGAGATTATACTGGCACAGATACGCAGTATTTT,CATSRDYTGTDTQYF
13,-,TRBJ2-7,TRBV21-1,-,TGTGCCAGCAGCAAAGCCCCACTATCCGAGCAGTACTTC,CASSKAPLSEQYF
13,-,TRBJ2-7,TRBV27,TRBD1,TGTGCCAGCAGTTTCCTGACAGGGAACGAGCAGTACTTC,CASSFLTGNEQYF
17,-,TRBJ2-1,TRBV21-1,-,TGTGCCAGCAGCAAAGTTCAGACTAGCGGGATATACAATGAGCAGTTCTTC,CASSKVQTSGIYNEQFF
15,-,TRBJ1-5,TRBV30,-,TGTGCCTGGAGTGTAGGCGGCAGGGGAGATCAGCCCCAGCATTTT,CAWSVGGRGDQPQHF
15,-,TRBJ1-5,TRBV6-5,TRBD1,TGTGCCAGCAAGGAGCAGGGACAGGGAAATCAGCCCCAGCATTTT,CASKEQGQGNQPQHF
17,-,TRBJ2-2,TRBV27,TRBD2,TGTGCCAGCAGTTGGACTAGCGGGATCATAGGCCCCGGGGAGCTGTTTTTT,CASSWTSGIIGPGELFF
16,-,TRBJ1-4,TRBV6-2/TRBV6-3,-,TGTGCCAGCAGTTACTCGGGGGTTCCTGTTAATGAAAAACTGTTTTTT,CASSYSGVPVNEKLFF
13,-,TRBJ2-5,TRBV7-9,TRBD2,TGTGCCAGCAGCTTGCGGGGGGGTGAGACCCAGTACTTC,CASSLRGGETQYF
12,-,TRBJ1-5,TRBV30,-,TGTGCCTGGAGTGTCAGGGGTCAGCCCCAGCATTTT,CAWSVRGQPQHF
13,-,TRBJ1-5,TRBV6-5,-,TGTGCCAGCAGTTACTCGAGGGATCAGCCCCAGCATTTT,CASSYSRDQPQHF
10,-,TRBJ2-1,TRBV5-1,-,TGCGCCAGCGGCCACAATGAGCAGTTCTTC,CASGHNEQFF
15,once,TRBJ2-5,TRBV7-8,-,TGTGCCAGCAGCTCGACGGAATTGCCTCAAGAGACCCAGTACTTC,CASSSTELPQETQYF